Here is one T cell receptor (beta chain) with its context. Its antigen is unknown. Healthy Caucasians supplied all donations. The data derive from a study of identical twins. CDR1 and CDR2 (germline): MGHRA, YSYEKL. The CDR3 extends over 17 amino acids. V shed 0 bases, J shed 1 base, and the junction held 6 bases outside the gene matches. cDNA molecules carried unique molecular identifiers, and template switching added a universal primer site. TCRdb itself ran the 5' RACE reads through MiXCR, one entry per CDR3 protein. The sample carries around 340,000 distinct CDR3 sequences, around 12% recorded once. Study findings and constraints: The more abundant beta clonotypes in cord blood had fewer insertions, and memory repertoires did not show this.

These records were also assigned to another study, of yellow fever vaccine responses in identical twins. From that report: Each twin's T cell response to the vaccine was reported to look partly convergent and partly personalized.

This chain uses TRBV4-1 with TRBJ2-3, with 8 bases fitting TRBD2. The origin of this receptor is a woman aged 18-30 years in good health. Specimen: CD8+ T cells sorted from blood. CDR3 region: CASSQDLSGGRTDTQYF. Here the CDR3 DNA reads TGCGCCAGCAGCCAAGATCTCAGCGGGGGACGCACAGATACGCAGTATTTT.